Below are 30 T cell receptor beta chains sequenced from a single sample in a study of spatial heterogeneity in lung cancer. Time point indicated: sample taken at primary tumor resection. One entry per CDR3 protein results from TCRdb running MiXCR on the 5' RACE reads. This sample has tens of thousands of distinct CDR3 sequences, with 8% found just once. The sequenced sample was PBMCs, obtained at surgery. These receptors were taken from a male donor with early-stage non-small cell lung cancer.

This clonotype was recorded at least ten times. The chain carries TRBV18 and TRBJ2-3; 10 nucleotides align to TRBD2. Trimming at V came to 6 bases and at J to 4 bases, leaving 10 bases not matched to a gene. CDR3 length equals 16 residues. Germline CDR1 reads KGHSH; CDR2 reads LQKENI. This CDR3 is CASSPLPSGRPDTQYF. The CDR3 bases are TGTGCCAGCTCTCCTCTCCCTAGCGGGAGACCAGATACGCAGTATTTT.

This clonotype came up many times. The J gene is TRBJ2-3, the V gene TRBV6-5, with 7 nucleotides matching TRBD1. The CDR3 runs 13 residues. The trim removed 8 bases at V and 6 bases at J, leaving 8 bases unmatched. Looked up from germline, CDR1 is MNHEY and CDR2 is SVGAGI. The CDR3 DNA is TGTGCCAGCGGCCGACAGGGAGTGGATACGCAGTATTTT. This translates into CASGRQGVDTQYF.

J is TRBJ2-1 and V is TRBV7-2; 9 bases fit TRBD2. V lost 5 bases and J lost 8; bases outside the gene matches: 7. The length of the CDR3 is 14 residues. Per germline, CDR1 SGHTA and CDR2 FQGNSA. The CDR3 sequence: CASSLSGGIDEQFF. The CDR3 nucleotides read TGTGCCAGCAGCCTTAGCGGGGGAATTGATGAGCAGTTCTTC. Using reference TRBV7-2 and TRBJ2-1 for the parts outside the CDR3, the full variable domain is GAGVSQSPSNKVTEKGKDVELRCDPISGHTALYWYRQSLGQGLEFLIYFQGNSAPDKSGLPSDRFSAERTGGSVSTLTIQRTQQEDSAVYLCASSLSGGIDEQFFGPGTRLTVL.

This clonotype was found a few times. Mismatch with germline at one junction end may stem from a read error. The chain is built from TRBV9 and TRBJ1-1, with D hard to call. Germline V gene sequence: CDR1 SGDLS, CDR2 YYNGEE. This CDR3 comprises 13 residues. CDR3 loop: CASSVQVNSEAFF. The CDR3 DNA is TGTGCCAGCAGCGTGCAGGTGAACAGTGAAGCTTTCTTT.

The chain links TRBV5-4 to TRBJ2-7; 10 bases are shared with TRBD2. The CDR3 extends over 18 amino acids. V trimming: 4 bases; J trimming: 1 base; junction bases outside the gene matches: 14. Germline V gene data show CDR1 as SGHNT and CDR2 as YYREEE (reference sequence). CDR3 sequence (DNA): TGTGCCAGCAGCACCGGACTAGCGGCCCAACCCCAGTCCTACGAGCAGTACTTC. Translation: CASSTGLAAQPQSYEQYF.

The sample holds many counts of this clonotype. DNA for the CDR3: TGCGCCAGCCGCCCGATAGCGGGAGAAGAAGGTGAGCAGTTCTTC. It yields the protein CASRPIAGEEGEQFF. V gene TRBV5-1 combines with J gene TRBJ2-1; 9 bases are shared with TRBD2. CDR1 SGHRS and CDR2 YFSETQ come from the germline V gene. CDR3 length: 15 amino acids. The V gene end was trimmed by 7 bases and the J gene end by 9 bases; junction bases not matched to a gene: 14.

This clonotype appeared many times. This chain's CDR3 is CASSRGLAAYNEQFF. The CDR3 DNA sequence: TGCGCCAGCAGTCGCGGGCTAGCAGCTTACAATGAGCAGTTCTTC. The gene calls are TRBV5-1 and TRBJ2-1, with D tentatively TRBD2 (5 bases). Trimming took off 5 bases at V and 4 bases at J, with 16 bases between the two ends. Looked up from germline, CDR1 is SGHRS and CDR2 is YFSETQ. The CDR3 spans 15 residues.

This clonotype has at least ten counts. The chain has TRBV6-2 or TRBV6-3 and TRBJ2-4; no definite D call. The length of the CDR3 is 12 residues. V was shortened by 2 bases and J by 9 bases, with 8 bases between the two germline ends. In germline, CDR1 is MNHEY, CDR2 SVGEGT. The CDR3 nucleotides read TGTGCCAGCAGTTACCTAGGCAGCATTCAGTACTTC. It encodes CASSYLGSIQYF.

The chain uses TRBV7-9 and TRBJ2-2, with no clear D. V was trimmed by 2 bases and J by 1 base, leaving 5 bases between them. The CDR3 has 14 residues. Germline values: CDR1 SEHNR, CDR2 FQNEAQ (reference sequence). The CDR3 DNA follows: TGTGCCAGCAGCTTACGGCAGAACACCGGGGAGCTGTTTTTT. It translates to CASSLRQNTGELFF.

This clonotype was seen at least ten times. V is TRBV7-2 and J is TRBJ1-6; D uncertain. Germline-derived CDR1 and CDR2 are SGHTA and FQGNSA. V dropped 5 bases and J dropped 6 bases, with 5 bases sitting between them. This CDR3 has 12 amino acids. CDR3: CASSPPNSPLHF. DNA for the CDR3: TGTGCCAGCAGCCCCCCTAATTCACCCCTCCACTTT.

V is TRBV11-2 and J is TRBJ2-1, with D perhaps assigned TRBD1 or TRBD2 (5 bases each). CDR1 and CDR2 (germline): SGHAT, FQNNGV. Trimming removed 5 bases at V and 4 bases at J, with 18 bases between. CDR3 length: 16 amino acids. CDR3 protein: CASSPDPGSRYNEQFF. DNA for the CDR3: TGTGCCAGCAGCCCCGACCCAGGGAGCCGATACAATGAGCAGTTCTTC.

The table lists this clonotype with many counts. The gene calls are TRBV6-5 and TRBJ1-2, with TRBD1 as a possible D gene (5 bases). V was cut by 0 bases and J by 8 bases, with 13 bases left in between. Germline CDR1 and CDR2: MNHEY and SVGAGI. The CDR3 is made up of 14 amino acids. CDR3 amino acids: CASSYSITGGGYTF. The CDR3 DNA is TGTGCCAGCAGTTACTCGATTACCGGGGGAGGCTACACCTTC.

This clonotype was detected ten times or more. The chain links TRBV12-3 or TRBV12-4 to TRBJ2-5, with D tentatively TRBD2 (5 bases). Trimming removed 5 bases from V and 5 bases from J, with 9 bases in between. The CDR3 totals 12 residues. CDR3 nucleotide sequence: TGTGCCAGCAGTCGGACGGGGGAGACCCAGTACTTC. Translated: CASSRTGETQYF.

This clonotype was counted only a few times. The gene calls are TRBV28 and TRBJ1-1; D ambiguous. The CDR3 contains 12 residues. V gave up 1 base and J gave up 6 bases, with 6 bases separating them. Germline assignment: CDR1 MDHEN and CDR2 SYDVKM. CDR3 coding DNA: TGTGCCAGCAGTTTATCCCGGCCTGAAGCTTTCTTT. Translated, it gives CASSLSRPEAFF.

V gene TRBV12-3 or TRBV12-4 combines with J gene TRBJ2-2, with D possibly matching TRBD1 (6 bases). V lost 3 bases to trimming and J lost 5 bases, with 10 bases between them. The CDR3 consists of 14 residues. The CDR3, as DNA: TGTGCCAGCAGTTTGAAAAGGGGGACCGGGGAGCTGTTTTTT. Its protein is CASSLKRGTGELFF.

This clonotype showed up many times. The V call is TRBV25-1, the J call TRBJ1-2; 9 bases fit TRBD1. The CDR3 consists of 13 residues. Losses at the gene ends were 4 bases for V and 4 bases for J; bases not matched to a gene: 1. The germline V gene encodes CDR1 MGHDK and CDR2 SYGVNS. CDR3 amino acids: CASSGDRVYGYTF. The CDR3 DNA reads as TGTGCCAGCAGTGGGGACAGGGTCTATGGCTACACCTTC.

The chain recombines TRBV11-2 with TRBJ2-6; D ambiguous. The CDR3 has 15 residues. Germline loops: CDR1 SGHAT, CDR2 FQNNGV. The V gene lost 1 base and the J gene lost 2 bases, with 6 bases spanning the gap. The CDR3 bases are TGTGCCAGCAGCTTAGGGGTTGCTGGGGCCAACGTCCTGACTTTC. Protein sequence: CASSLGVAGANVLTF.

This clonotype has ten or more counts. DNA for the CDR3: TGCGCCAGCAGCCAGGGACTAGCGCGTCTGGGCTACGAGCAGTACTTC. Translation gives CASSQGLARLGYEQYF. The chain employs TRBV5-1 and TRBJ2-7, with 10 positions matching TRBD2. Germline CDR1 SGHRS, CDR2 YFSETQ. The CDR3 is made up of 16 amino acids. Unmatched junction bases numbered 10, after V lost 4 bases and J lost 3 bases.

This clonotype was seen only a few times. The CDR3 sequence is CASSEFYTGQGTEAFF. The CDR3 DNA reads TGTGCCAGCAGCGAATTCTATACGGGACAGGGGACTGAAGCTTTCTTT. The gene calls are TRBV13 and TRBJ1-1; 10 bases line up with TRBD1. CDR1 is PRHDT and CDR2 is FYEKMQ in the germline V gene (reference sequence). The trim removed 5 bases at V and 5 bases at J, leaving 11 bases unmatched. The CDR3 length is 16 residues.

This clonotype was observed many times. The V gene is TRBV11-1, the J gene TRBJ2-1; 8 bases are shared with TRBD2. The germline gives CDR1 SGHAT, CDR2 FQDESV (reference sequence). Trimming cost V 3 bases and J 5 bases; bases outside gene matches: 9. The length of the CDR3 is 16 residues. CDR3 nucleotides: TGTGCCAGCAGCTTCAACGGGTGGCGGGAGGACAATGAGCAGTTCTTC. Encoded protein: CASSFNGWREDNEQFF.

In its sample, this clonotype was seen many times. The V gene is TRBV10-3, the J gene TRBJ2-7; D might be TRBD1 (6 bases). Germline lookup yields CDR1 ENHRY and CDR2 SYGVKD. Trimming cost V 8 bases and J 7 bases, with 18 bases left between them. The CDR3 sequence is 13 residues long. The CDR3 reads CAIGSNRVREQYF. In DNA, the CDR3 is TGTGCCATCGGTTCAAACAGGGTGAGGGAGCAGTACTTC.

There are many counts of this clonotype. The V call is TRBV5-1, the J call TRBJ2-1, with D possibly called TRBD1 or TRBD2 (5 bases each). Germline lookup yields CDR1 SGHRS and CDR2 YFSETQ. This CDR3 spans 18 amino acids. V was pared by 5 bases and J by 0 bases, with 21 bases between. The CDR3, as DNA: TGCGCCAGCAGTTTCGGGCTCGGGGCAGCGAGCTCCTACAATGAGCAGTTCTTC. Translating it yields CASSFGLGAASSYNEQFF.

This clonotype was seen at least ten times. CDR3 nucleotides: TGTGCCAGTAAACTAGCGGTTAACCTGGACTCCTACAATGAGCAGTTCTTC. Its protein is CASKLAVNLDSYNEQFF. The chain employs TRBV19 and TRBJ2-1, with TRBD2 matching over 8 bases. Germline V gives CDR1 LNHDA, CDR2 SQIVND (reference sequence). The CDR3 is made up of 17 amino acids. Trimming took 7 bases from V and 0 from J; bases not matched to a gene: 11.

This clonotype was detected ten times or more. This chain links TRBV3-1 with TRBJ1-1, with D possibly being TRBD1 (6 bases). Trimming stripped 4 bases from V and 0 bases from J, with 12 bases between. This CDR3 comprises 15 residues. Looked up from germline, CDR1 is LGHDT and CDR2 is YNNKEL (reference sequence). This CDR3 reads CASSRIQGMNTEAFF. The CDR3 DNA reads TGTGCCAGCAGCCGAATACAGGGCATGAACACTGAAGCTTTCTTT.

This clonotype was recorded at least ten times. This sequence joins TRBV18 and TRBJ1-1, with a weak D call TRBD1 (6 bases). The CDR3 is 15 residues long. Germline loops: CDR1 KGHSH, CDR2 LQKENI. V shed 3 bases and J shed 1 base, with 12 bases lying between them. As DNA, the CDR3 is TGTGCCAGCTCACCTCCACGGGGGCAGAACACTGAAGCTTTCTTT. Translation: CASSPPRGQNTEAFF.

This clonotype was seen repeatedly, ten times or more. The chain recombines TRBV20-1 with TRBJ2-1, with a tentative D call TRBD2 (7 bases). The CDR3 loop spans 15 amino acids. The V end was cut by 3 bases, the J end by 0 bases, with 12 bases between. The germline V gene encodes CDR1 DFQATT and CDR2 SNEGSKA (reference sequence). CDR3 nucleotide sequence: TGCAGTGCTAGGGGAGGGGGGGCCTCCTACAATGAGCAGTTCTTC. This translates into CSARGGGASYNEQFF.

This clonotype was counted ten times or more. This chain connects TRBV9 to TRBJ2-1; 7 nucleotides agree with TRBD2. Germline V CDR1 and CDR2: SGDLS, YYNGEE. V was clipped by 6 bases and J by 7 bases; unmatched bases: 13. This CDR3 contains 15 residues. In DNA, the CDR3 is TGTGCCAGCACATTGGGGGGAGGGCCCTCTAATGAGCAGTTCTTC. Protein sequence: CASTLGGGPSNEQFF.

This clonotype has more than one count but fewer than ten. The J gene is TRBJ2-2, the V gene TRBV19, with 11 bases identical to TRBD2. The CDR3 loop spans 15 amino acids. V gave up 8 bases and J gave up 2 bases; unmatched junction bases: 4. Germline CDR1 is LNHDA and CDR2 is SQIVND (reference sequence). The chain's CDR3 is CASGSGRANTGELFF. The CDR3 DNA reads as TGTGCCAGTGGTAGCGGGAGGGCCAACACCGGGGAGCTGTTTTTT.

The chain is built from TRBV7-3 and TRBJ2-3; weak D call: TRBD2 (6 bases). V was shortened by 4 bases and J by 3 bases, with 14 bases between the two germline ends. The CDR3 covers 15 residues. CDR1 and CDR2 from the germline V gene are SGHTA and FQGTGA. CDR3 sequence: CASSSPTGGTDTQYF. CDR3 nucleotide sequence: TGTGCCAGCAGCTCCCCGACCGGGGGAACAGATACGCAGTATTTT.

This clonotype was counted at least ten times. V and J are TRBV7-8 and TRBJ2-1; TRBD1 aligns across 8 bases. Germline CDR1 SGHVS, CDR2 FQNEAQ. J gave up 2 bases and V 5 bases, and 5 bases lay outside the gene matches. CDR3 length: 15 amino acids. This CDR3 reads CASSQGQGTYNEQFF. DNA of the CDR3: TGTGCCAGCAGCCAAGGACAGGGTACCTACAATGAGCAGTTCTTC.